Below are 8 T cell receptor beta chains sequenced from a single sample in a study of blood T cells in healthy people across ages. The authors ran a second PCR of 7 to 11 cycles using a sample-barcoded 5' primer and a J-beta primer mix. Each CDR3 protein is one row after TCRdb ran MiXCR on the 5' RACE reads. The sample has under 2,000,000 distinct CDR3 sequences, less than 50% seen once. The source material was blood. Receptors were obtained from a woman between 40 and 50 years old in good health.

This sequence joins TRBV6-2 or TRBV6-3 and TRBJ2-1; 11 nucleotides agree with TRBD2. Germline V gives CDR1 MNHEY, CDR2 SVGEGT. CDR3 length equals 15 residues. V was pared by 6 bases and J by 7 bases, with 8 bases of the junction left unmatched. CDR3 coding DNA: TGTGCCAGCAGCCTACTAGCGGGGGTTAGTAATGAGCAGTTCTTC. Translation: CASSLLAGVSNEQFF.

This clonotype was picked up a small number of times. The rearrangement uses TRBV4-1 and TRBJ2-7; D not certain. The V gene's germline CDR1 is MGHRA and CDR2 YSYEKL. The V end lost 4 bases, the J end lost 0 bases, and 16 bases lay between the germline ends. The CDR3 consists of 16 residues. DNA of the CDR3: TGCGCCAGCAGCCGGGAAGCCCTACCCGACTCCTACGAGCAGTACTTC. Protein: CASSREALPDSYEQYF.

This clonotype came up a few times. This chain connects TRBV5-5 to TRBJ2-5; D unclear. This CDR3 is 14 amino acids long. Germline CDR1 reads SGHKS; CDR2 reads YYEKEE (reference sequence). Trimming removed 4 bases from V and 4 bases from J, with 14 bases in between. The CDR3 DNA reads as TGTGCCAGCAGCCCCCTTCTAAGAGCAGAGACCCAGTACTTC. Translated, it gives CASSPLLRAETQYF. The complete variable domain, with remaining parts taken from reference TRBV5-5 and TRBJ2-5, reads DAGVTQSPTHLIKTRGQQVTLRCSPISGHKSVSWYQQVLGQGPQFIFQYYEKEERGRGNFPDRFSARQFPNYSSELNVNALLLGDSALYLCASSPLLRAETQYFGPGTRLLVL.

This chain links TRBV20-1 with TRBJ2-7; 7 bases are shared with TRBD1. In germline, CDR1 is DFQATT, CDR2 SNEGSKA (reference sequence). V gave up 0 bases and J gave up 7 bases; unmatched junction bases: 9. CDR3 size: 14 residues. DNA of the CDR3: TGCAGTGCTAGAGATCACAGGGGAGTGGATGAGCAGTACTTC. Its translation: CSARDHRGVDEQYF.

The table lists this clonotype with a few counts. This sequence joins TRBV7-2 and TRBJ2-7; 8 bases line up with TRBD2. Trimming cost V 4 bases and J 4 bases; bases outside gene matches: 9. Germline CDR1 SGHTA, CDR2 FQGNSA. This CDR3 spans 15 amino acids. The CDR3 region is CASSSLAGLIYEQYF. The CDR3 DNA reads as TGTGCCAGCAGCTCGCTAGCGGGCCTAATATACGAGCAGTACTTC. Complete variable domain (other parts from reference TRBV7-2 and TRBJ2-7): GAGVSQSPSNKVTEKGKDVELRCDPISGHTALYWYRQSLGQGLEFLIYFQGNSAPDKSGLPSDRFSAERTGGSVSTLTIQRTQQEDSAVYLCASSSLAGLIYEQYFGPGTRLTVT.

This chain links TRBV4-2 with TRBJ1-2, with D possibly being TRBD1 (5 bases). This CDR3 spans 17 amino acids. V gave up 0 bases and J gave up 5 bases, with 19 bases separating them. Germline lookup yields CDR1 LGHNA and CDR2 YNFKEQ. The CDR3 coding sequence is TGTGCCAGCAGCCAAGACGGGGCGGGCGCGACTGCATATGGCTACACCTTC. Translated: CASSQDGAGATAYGYTF.

The V and J genes are TRBV11-3 and TRBJ2-7, with a tentative D call TRBD2 (6 bases). This CDR3 has 18 residues. V dropped 2 bases and J dropped 2 bases, with 22 bases sitting between them. Germline V lookup: CDR1 SGHNT, CDR2 YENEEA. DNA for the CDR3: TGTGCCAGCAGCTTATACCATCCGGGGACTCGCCGCACCTACGAGCAGTACTTC. It translates to CASSLYHPGTRRTYEQYF.

This chain connects TRBV2 to TRBJ2-3, with D possibly matching TRBD2 (6 bases). Germline-derived CDR1 and CDR2 are SNHLY and FYNNEI. V gave up 6 bases and J gave up 2 bases, with 15 bases separating them. The CDR3 sequence is 15 residues long. This CDR3 reads CASREDYLPTDTQYF. The CDR3 nucleotides read TGTGCCAGCAGGGAGGACTACCTACCCACAGATACGCAGTATTTT.